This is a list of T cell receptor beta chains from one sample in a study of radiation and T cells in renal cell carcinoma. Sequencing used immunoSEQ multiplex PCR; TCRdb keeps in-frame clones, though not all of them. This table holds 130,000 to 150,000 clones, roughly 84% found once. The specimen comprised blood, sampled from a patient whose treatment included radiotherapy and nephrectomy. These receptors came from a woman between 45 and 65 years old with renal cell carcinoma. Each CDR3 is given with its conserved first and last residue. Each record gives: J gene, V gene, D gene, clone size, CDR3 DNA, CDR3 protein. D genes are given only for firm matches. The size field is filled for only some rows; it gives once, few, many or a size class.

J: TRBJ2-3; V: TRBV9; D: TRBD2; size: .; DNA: TGTGCCAGCAGCGCCACTAGCGGGGGGGCAAGAGGTTTAGATACGCAGTATTTT; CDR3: CASSATSGGARGLDTQYF
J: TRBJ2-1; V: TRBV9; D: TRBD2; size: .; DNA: TGTGCCAGCAGCCCGAGACCCAACTTAGCGGGGAGAATAGAGAATGAGCAGTTCTTC; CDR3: CASSPRPNLAGRIENEQFF
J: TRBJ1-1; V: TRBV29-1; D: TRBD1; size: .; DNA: TGCAGCGGCCGACAGGGGAACACTGAAGCTTTCTTT; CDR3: CSGRQGNTEAFF
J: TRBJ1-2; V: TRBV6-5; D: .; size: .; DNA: TGTGCCAGCAGTTACCGGGGTCCTAGATATGGCTACACCTTC; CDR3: CASSYRGPRYGYTF
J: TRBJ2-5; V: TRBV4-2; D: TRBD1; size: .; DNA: TGTGCCAGCAGCCAAGAGAACACAGGGACAGTGACCCAGTACTTC; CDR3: CASSQENTGTVTQYF
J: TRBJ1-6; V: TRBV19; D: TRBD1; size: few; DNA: TGTGCCAGTAGTAACCGGGACAGGGGCCTTCCCCTCCACTTT; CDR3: CASSNRDRGLPLHF
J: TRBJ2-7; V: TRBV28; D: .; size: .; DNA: TGTGCCACCGGAGGAATAGGGGGGCTGTACGAGCAGTACTTC; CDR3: CATGGIGGLYEQYF
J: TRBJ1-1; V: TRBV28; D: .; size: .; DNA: TGTGCCAGCAGTTTCTCCAGGGGTGGAGGCACTGAAGCTTTCTTT; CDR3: CASSFSRGGGTEAFF
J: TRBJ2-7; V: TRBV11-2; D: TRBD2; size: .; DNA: TGTGCCAGCAGCCCAGGCCCTAGCGGGGGACACGAGCAGTACTTC; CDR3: CASSPGPSGGHEQYF
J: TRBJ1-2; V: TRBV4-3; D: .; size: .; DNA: TGCGCCAGCAGCCAAGAATCGGCGGACTATGGCTACACCTTC; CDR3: CASSQESADYGYTF
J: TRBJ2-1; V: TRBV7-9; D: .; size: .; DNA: TGTGCCAGCAGCTTTTCTCGGGGATTGTATCAAAGCTCGGGGAGTGAGCAGTTCTTC; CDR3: CASSFSRGLYQSSGSEQFF
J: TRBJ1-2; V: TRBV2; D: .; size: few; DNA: TGTGCCAGCAGCGGTACAGGGTCAGGCTATGGCTACACCTTC; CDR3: CASSGTGSGYGYTF
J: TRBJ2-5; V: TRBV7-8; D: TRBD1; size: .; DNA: TGTGCCAGCAGCTCGCGGACAGGGTTGCGAGAGACCCAGTACTTC; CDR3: CASSSRTGLRETQYF
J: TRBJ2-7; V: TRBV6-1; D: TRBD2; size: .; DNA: TGTGCCAGCAGTGAAAGGTTTAGCGGGATCTCCTACGAGCAGTACTTC; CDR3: CASSERFSGISYEQYF
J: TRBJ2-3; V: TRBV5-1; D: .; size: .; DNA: TGCGCCAGCAGCCGAAGCACAGATACGCAGTATTTT; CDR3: CASSRSTDTQYF
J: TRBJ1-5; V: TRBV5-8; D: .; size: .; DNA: TGTGCCAGCAGCCGAGAGGGGGGTAGCAATCAGCCCCAGCATTTT; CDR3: CASSREGGSNQPQHF